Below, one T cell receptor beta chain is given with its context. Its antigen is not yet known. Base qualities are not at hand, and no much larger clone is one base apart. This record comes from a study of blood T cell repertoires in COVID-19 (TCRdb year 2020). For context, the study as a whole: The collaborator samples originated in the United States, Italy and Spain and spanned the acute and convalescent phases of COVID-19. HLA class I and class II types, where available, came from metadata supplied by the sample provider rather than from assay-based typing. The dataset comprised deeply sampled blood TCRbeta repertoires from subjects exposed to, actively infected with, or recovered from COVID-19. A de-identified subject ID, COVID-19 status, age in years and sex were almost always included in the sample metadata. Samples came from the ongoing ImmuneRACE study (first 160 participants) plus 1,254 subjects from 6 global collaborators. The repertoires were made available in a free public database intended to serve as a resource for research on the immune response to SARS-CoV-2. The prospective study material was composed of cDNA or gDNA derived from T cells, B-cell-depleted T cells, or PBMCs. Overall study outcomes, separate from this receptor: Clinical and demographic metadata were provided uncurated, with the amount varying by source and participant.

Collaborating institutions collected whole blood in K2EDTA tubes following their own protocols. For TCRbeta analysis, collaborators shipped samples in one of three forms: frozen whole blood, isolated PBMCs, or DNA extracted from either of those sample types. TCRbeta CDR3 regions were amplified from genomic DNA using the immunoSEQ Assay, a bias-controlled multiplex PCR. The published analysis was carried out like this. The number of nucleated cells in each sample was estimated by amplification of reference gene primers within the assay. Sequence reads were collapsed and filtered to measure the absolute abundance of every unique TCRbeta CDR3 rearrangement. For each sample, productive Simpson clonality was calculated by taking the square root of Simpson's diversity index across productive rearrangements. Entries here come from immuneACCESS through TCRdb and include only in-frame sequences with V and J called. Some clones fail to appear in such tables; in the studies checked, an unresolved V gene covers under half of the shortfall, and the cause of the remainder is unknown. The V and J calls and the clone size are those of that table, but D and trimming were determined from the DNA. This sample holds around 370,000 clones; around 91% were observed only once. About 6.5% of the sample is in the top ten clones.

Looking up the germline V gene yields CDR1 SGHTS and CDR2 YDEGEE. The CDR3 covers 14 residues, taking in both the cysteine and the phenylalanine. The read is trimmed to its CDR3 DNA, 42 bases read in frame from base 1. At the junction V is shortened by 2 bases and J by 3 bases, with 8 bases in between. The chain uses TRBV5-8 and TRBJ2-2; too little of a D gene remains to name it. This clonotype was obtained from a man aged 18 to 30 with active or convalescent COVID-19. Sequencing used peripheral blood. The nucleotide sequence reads TGTGCCAGCAGCTTTAAAACGGACACCGGGGAGCTGTTTTTT. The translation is CASSFKTDTGELFF.